The 26 T cell receptor beta chains below come from one sample, sequenced in a study of regulatory T cells in long-lasting Graves disease. Researchers made TCR beta libraries by using iRepertoire HTBI primers and running Arm-PCR on CDR3 regions. TCRdb ran MiXCR on the multiplex PCR reads and lists one entry per CDR3 protein. Of a few hundred thousand distinct CDR3 sequences detected, around 11% appear once; the ten largest clones hold around 18%. The time point here: newly diagnosed GD, antithyroid drugs for less than 3 months. Making the TCR library involved RNA that had been extracted from PBMCs. The sample was also reused in another study, on T cells in Graves' hyperthyroidism and ophthalmopathy.

The sequencing used peripheral blood mononuclear cells (PBMCs), collected at new diagnosis, from a patient treated with antithyroid drugs. The receptors shown here come from a woman in her late teens or twenties with Graves disease.

This clonotype was picked up many times. The rearrangement links TRBV5-1 to TRBJ1-2; TRBD1 agrees at 8 bases. The trim removed 4 bases at V and 6 bases at J, leaving 17 bases unmatched. CDR3 length: 17 residues. Germline loops: CDR1 SGHRS, CDR2 YFSETQ. The CDR3 is CASSRAAGGPAGDGYTF. CDR3 coding DNA: TGCGCCAGCAGCCGAGCGGCAGGGGGCCCCGCCGGAGATGGCTACACCTTC.

The gene calls are TRBV15 and TRBJ2-3; TRBD1 agrees at 9 bases. V shed 1 base and J 6 bases; nucleotides not matched to a gene: 8. The CDR3 totals 16 residues. Germline lookup yields CDR1 LNHNV and CDR2 YYDKDF (reference sequence). CDR3: CATSRAITGGRDTQYF. The CDR3 DNA follows: TGTGCCACCAGCAGAGCCATTACAGGGGGCCGGGATACGCAGTATTTT.

This clonotype was seen repeatedly, ten times or more. The rearrangement joins TRBV4-1 to TRBJ1-4; possibly TRBD1 for D (5 bases). V lost 5 bases to trimming and J lost 0 bases, with 16 bases between them. This CDR3 spans 17 amino acids. Per the germline V gene, CDR1 is MGHRA and CDR2 is YSYEKL. The DNA of the CDR3 is TGCGCCAGCAGCTACCTCCGAGGGACTCCAACTAATGAAAAACTGTTTTTT. Translated, it gives CASSYLRGTPTNEKLFF.

As concerns this clonotype: A read error may be the cause here, since a much bigger clone is one base away. J is TRBJ1-5 and V is TRBV20-1; TRBD1 matches 9 bases. J gave up 9 bases and V 5 bases, and 11 bases lay outside the gene matches. The CDR3 extends over 14 amino acids. Germline assignment: CDR1 DFQATT and CDR2 SNEGSKA (reference sequence). CDR3 in DNA: TGCAGTGCTTTAGACAGGGGGGTTTTTCGGCCCCAGCATTTT. It translates to CSALDRGVFRPQHF.

This clonotype was counted many times. The V call is TRBV4-1, the J call TRBJ2-1; D is unclear. Trimming took off 6 bases at V and 3 bases at J, with 12 bases between the two ends. The germline gives CDR1 MGHRA, CDR2 YSYEKL. The CDR3 spans 14 residues. The CDR3 DNA sequence: TGCGCCAGCAGACTAAAGGTTAACTACAATGAGCAGTTCTTC. It specifies CASRLKVNYNEQFF.

The rearrangement links TRBV6-2 or TRBV6-3 to TRBJ1-1; no clear D gene. V lost 4 bases to trimming and J lost 0 bases, with 9 bases between them. The CDR3 runs to 14 residues. The germline CDR1 and CDR2 sequences are MNHEY and SVGEGT. The CDR3 spells CASSFLTVNTEAFF. Here the CDR3 DNA reads TGTGCCAGCAGTTTCCTTACAGTGAACACTGAAGCTTTCTTT.

Concerning this clonotype itself: It may be a read error: a sequence one base away is much more abundant. The chain couples TRBV4-1 to TRBJ2-7; TRBD1 agrees at 7 bases. With V trimmed by 5 bases and J by 2 bases, 6 bases remained unmatched. Germline V gene sequence: CDR1 MGHRA, CDR2 YSYEKL. The CDR3 has 14 amino acids. CDR3 loop: CASSAGTVAYEQYF. CDR3 in DNA: TGCGCCAGCAGCGCCGGGACAGTTGCCTACGAGCAGTACTTC.

This clonotype was picked up a small number of times. The chain uses TRBV4-1 and TRBJ1-3; D is unresolved. The CDR3 has 15 amino acids. Germline V gives CDR1 MGHRA, CDR2 YSYEKL. Trimming cost V 1 base and J 2 bases, with 9 bases left between them. This CDR3 reads CASSQAAGTGNTIYF. The DNA of the CDR3 is TGCGCCAGCAGCCAAGCTGCTGGGACTGGAAACACCATATATTTT.

This clonotype was observed many times. V is TRBV11-2 and J is TRBJ2-1; a weak D match, TRBD1 (6 bases). Per germline, CDR1 SGHAT and CDR2 FQNNGV. Trimming removed 0 bases from V and 3 bases from J, with 15 bases in between. The CDR3 totals 17 residues. CDR3 loop: CASSLDWSSRGYNEQFF. The CDR3 nucleotides are TGTGCCAGCAGCTTAGATTGGAGTAGCAGGGGCTACAATGAGCAGTTCTTC.

This clonotype was observed many times. The rearrangement uses TRBV28 and TRBJ1-5; 7 bases line up with TRBD1. Trimming cost V 6 bases and J 1 base; bases outside gene matches: 12. CDR1 MDHEN and CDR2 SYDVKM come from the germline V gene. This CDR3 spans 17 amino acids. The CDR3 loop reads CASSSNGQVWSNQPQHF. The DNA for the CDR3 is TGTGCCAGCAGCTCTAACGGACAGGTCTGGAGCAATCAGCCCCAGCATTTT.

This clonotype was seen only a few times. CDR3 in amino acids: CASSQGAYEQYF. Written as DNA, the CDR3 is TGTGCCAGCAGCCAAGGGGCCTACGAGCAGTACTTC. The gene calls are TRBV4-2 and TRBJ2-7; no clear D gene. The CDR3 consists of 12 residues. Per germline, CDR1 LGHNA and CDR2 YNFKEQ. Trimming shortened V by 1 base and J by 2 bases, and 3 bases separated the two germline ends.

This chain uses TRBV6-2 or TRBV6-3 with TRBJ2-7, with D hard to call. This CDR3 has 15 amino acids. V lost 9 bases to trimming and J lost 0 bases, with 18 bases between them. Germline assignment: CDR1 MNHEY and CDR2 SVGEGT. The CDR3 DNA follows: TGTGCCAGTACCCGCAACGTAGGCGGCTCCTACGAGCAGTACTTC. This encodes CASTRNVGGSYEQYF.

This clonotype was counted at least ten times. J is TRBJ2-1 and V is TRBV11-2; the D gene is possibly TRBD2 (7 bases). The CDR3 sequence is 19 residues long. The V gene's germline CDR1 is SGHAT and CDR2 FQNNGV. The V end lost 2 bases, the J end lost 4 bases, and 24 bases lay between the germline ends. CDR3 amino acids: CASSLNALVGGAPYNEQFF. The CDR3 nucleotides read TGTGCCAGCAGCTTAAATGCCCTGGTGGGGGGGGCCCCATACAATGAGCAGTTCTTC.

This clonotype was counted at least ten times. V gene TRBV19 combines with J gene TRBJ1-3; the D gene is possibly TRBD1 (5 bases). The CDR3 length is 17 residues. V was shortened by 4 bases and J by 0 bases, with 16 bases between the two germline ends. Germline V CDR1 and CDR2: LNHDA, SQIVND (reference sequence). The CDR3 DNA is TGTGCCAGTAGTAGGTATGGCAGGGCCAGCTCTGGAAACACCATATATTTT. This gives the protein CASSRYGRASSGNTIYF.

This clonotype was observed at least ten times. The chain uses TRBV7-2 and TRBJ2-6, with unresolved D. Trimming removed 5 bases at V and 2 bases at J, with 16 bases between. Germline V gene data show CDR1 as SGHTA and CDR2 as FQGNSA. The CDR3 contains 17 residues. For the CDR3, the DNA is TGTGCCAGCAGCGCCAGACCGTACCCGGCTGGGGCCAACGTCCTGACTTTC. Translated: CASSARPYPAGANVLTF.

The table lists this clonotype with many counts. V gene TRBV11-2 combines with J gene TRBJ2-1; 9 nucleotides align to TRBD1. The V gene end was trimmed by 5 bases and the J gene end by 15 bases; junction bases not matched to a gene: 14. The CDR3 is 14 amino acids. Germline V CDR1 and CDR2: SGHAT, FQNNGV. CDR3 in amino acids: CASSPRGDRVVWFF. The CDR3 DNA reads TGTGCCAGCAGCCCTCGGGGGGACAGGGTGGTGTGGTTCTTC.

This clonotype was recorded many times. The chain joins TRBV5-6 to TRBJ1-1; D not certain. This CDR3 region has 13 residues. Between the trimmed V and J ends, which lost 4 bases and 8 bases, there was a span of 15 bases. Germline CDR1 reads SGHDT; CDR2 reads YYEEEE. In nucleotides, the CDR3 is TGTGCCAGCAGCCTTACCGGGTCCGTAGAAGCTTTCTTT. Translated: CASSLTGSVEAFF.

The sample holds many counts of this clonotype. The rearrangement joins TRBV7-8 to TRBJ1-4; no reliable D call. The CDR3 is made up of 13 amino acids. Trimming removed 5 bases from V and 8 bases from J, with 12 bases in between. Germline V gene data show CDR1 as SGHVS and CDR2 as FQNEAQ. The CDR3 DNA sequence: TGTGCCAGCAGCCCAGACTATGGAGAAAAACTGTTTTTT. Encoded protein: CASSPDYGEKLFF.

This clonotype was picked up many times. This chain joins TRBV12-3 or TRBV12-4 and TRBJ2-3; 9 bases align to TRBD2. The V gene end was trimmed by 3 bases and the J gene end by 5 bases; junction bases not matched to a gene: 12. The CDR3 length is 17 residues. CDR3 DNA: TGTGCCAGCAGTTTCGCGGGAGGGTTAGAGGAAGGAGATACGCAGTATTTT. Translated: CASSFAGGLEEGDTQYF.

The table lists this clonotype with many counts. V is TRBV18 and J is TRBJ2-5; D gene ambiguous. Per germline, CDR1 KGHSH and CDR2 LQKENI. The CDR3 consists of 14 residues. Trimming left V 3 bases short and J 0 bases short, with 8 bases between. The CDR3 spells CASSPSQNQETQYF. The DNA for the CDR3 is TGTGCCAGCTCACCTTCCCAAAACCAAGAGACCCAGTACTTC.

This clonotype was observed at least ten times. This sequence joins TRBV6-1 and TRBJ1-6; D is uncertain. The germline V gene encodes CDR1 MNHNS and CDR2 SASEGT. The V and J ends lost 0 bases and 10 bases respectively, with 7 bases between them. The CDR3 totals 13 residues. CDR3 sequence reads: CASSEATGSPLHF. As DNA, the CDR3 is TGTGCCAGCAGTGAAGCAACCGGATCACCCCTCCACTTT.

This clonotype has at least ten counts. This chain joins TRBV6-1 and TRBJ2-5; maybe TRBD2 (5 bases). CDR3 length: 15 residues. The V and J ends lost 5 bases and 2 bases respectively, with 15 bases between them. The germline V gene has CDR1 MNHNS and CDR2 SASEGT. This chain's CDR3 is CASSNNPRGQETQYF. The CDR3 DNA reads as TGTGCCAGCAGTAACAACCCACGAGGGCAAGAGACCCAGTACTTC.

Many counts were recorded for this clonotype. The chain joins TRBV28 to TRBJ2-1, with 15 bases that match TRBD2. Germline CDR1 and CDR2: MDHEN and SYDVKM. The V gene end was trimmed by 10 bases and the J gene end by 2 bases; junction bases not matched to a gene: 9. This CDR3 has 17 residues. The CDR3 DNA follows: TGTGCCACAAGACCCGGGACTAGCGGGAGGCCCTACAATGAGCAGTTCTTC. It translates to CATRPGTSGRPYNEQFF.

The sample holds a few counts of this clonotype. This chain links TRBV14 with TRBJ1-1, with 9 bases identical to TRBD1. V was pared by 4 bases and J by 4 bases, with 7 bases of the junction left unmatched. This CDR3 is built from 15 residues. The germline CDR1 and CDR2 sequences are SGHDN and FVKESK. CDR3 nucleotides: TGTGCCAGCAGCCGCCTACCGGGACAGGGCACTGAAGCTTTCTTT. Encoded protein: CASSRLPGQGTEAFF. The full variable domain, in which reference TRBV14 and TRBJ1-1 provide the parts outside the CDR3, is EAGVTQFPSHSVIEKGQTVTLRCDPISGHDNLYWYRRVMGKEIKFLLHFVKESKQDESGMPNNRFLAERTGGTYSTLKVQPAELEDSGVYFCASSRLPGQGTEAFFGQGTRLTVV.

This clonotype was seen more than once but under ten times. V and J are TRBV5-1 and TRBJ1-5; a possible D gene is TRBD1 (6 bases). The length of the CDR3 is 14 residues. The V gene's germline CDR1 is SGHRS and CDR2 YFSETQ. Trimming pared 0 bases from V and 5 bases from J, leaving 9 bases between. In nucleotides, the CDR3 is TGCGCCAGCAGCTTGGTAGGGGGATATCAGCCCCAGCATTTT. Translated: CASSLVGGYQPQHF.

This clonotype was recorded at least ten times. The rearrangement joins TRBV20-1 to TRBJ2-7; 7 bases fit TRBD1. J was trimmed by 4 bases and V by 3 bases; bases with no gene match: 9. Germline V gene lookup returns CDR1 DFQATT and CDR2 SNEGSKA (reference sequence). This CDR3 contains 14 residues. In DNA, the CDR3 is TGCAGTGCTAGTTTTGGGACAGACAAATACGAGCAGTACTTC. This sequence encodes CSASFGTDKYEQYF.